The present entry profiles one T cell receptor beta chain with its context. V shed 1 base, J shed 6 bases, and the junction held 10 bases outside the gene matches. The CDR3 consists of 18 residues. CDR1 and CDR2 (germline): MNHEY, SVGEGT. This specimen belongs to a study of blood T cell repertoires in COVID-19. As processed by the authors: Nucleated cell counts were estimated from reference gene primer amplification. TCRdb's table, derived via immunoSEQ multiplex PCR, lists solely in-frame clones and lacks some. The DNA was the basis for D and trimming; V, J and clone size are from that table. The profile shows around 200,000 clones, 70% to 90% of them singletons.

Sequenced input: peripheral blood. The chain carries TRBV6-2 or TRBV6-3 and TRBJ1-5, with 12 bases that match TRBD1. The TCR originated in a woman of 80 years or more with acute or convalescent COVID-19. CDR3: CASSYYPGQGARGQPQHF. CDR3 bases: TGTGCCAGCAGTTACTATCCGGGACAGGGGGCTCGCGGTCAGCCCCAGCATTTT.